A selection of T cell receptor beta chains follows, all from one sample in a study of blood T cell repertoires in COVID-19. Method: immunoSEQ multiplex PCR; TCRdb's copy keeps in-frame clones and lacks some. The sample records about 76,000 clones, approximately 90% being singletons. The specimen was peripheral blood. The source of these receptors is a human donor in a cohort sampled during active COVID-19. Both conserved end residues are part of each CDR3. A D gene is named only where the DNA matches it firmly. Not every row has a clone size; where given, it reads once, few, many or a size class.

v_gene	d_gene	j_gene	abundance	CDR3nt	CDR3aa
TRBV5-4	TRBD1	TRBJ1-5	NA	TGTGCCAGCAGTTTGGACAGGGGGTTGGGTCAGCCCCAGCATTTT	CASSLDRGLGQPQHF
TRBV7-9	TRBD1	TRBJ2-7	NA	TGTGCCAGCAGCTTGGGGACAGGGTCCGAGCAGTACTTC	CASSLGTGSEQYF
TRBV11-2	NA	TRBJ1-2	NA	TGTGCCAGCAGCTTAGGAGGAACAGGGATGGGCTATGGCTACACCTTC	CASSLGGTGMGYGYTF
TRBV7-9	NA	TRBJ1-1	NA	TGTGCCAGCAGCTTACAGGGATTGGGCACTGAAGCTTTCTTT	CASSLQGLGTEAFF
TRBV27	NA	TRBJ1-4	NA	TGTGCCAGCTCCGGGGGGGCAACTAATGAAAAACTGTTTTTT	CASSGGATNEKLFF
TRBV6-5	TRBD2	TRBJ2-5	NA	TGTGCCAGCAGTTACGGGGGGGAATGGTACCAAGAGACCCAGTACTTC	CASSYGGEWYQETQYF
TRBV19	NA	TRBJ2-2	NA	TGTGCCAGTAGTATTACAGGGAACACCGGGGAGCTGTTTTTT	CASSITGNTGELFF
TRBV11-1	NA	TRBJ2-5	NA	TGTGCCAGCAGCGCGCGACTAGTCGGGACCCAGTACTTC	CASSARLVGTQYF
TRBV5-1	TRBD1	TRBJ1-1	NA	TGCGCCAGCAGAGCTACCGGGACAGCTAACACTGAAGCTTTCTTT	CASRATGTANTEAFF
TRBV7-8	TRBD1	TRBJ2-7	NA	TGTGCCAGCAGCCGACTCGACAGGGGGACCTCCTACGAGCAGTACTTC	CASSRLDRGTSYEQYF
TRBV3-1/TRBV3-2	TRBD1	TRBJ2-7	few	TGTGCCAGCAGCCAACTCCAAGACAGGGACGAGCAGTACTTC	CASSQLQDRDEQYF
TRBV4-3	NA	TRBJ1-2	once	TGCGCCAGCAGCCAAAGGATCGGGGATGGCTACACCTTC	CASSQRIGDGYTF
TRBV9	TRBD2	TRBJ2-1	NA	TGTGCCAGCAGCTCAATTACCCGGACTAGCGGGGATTTCAATGAGCAGTTCTTC	CASSSITRTSGDFNEQFF
TRBV2	TRBD1	TRBJ1-2	NA	TGTGCCAGCAGGCCAGGACAGGGGGCACGTGGCTACACCTTC	CASRPGQGARGYTF
TRBV16	NA	TRBJ1-4	once	TGTGCCAGCAGCCCGCGGGGGGCGCTTGAAAAACTGTTTTTT	CASSPRGALEKLFF
TRBV5-1	NA	TRBJ2-7	once	TGCGCCAGCAGCTCCCCCGCGTCTAGAACCTACGAGCAGTACTTC	CASSSPASRTYEQYF
TRBV4-2	NA	TRBJ1-2	once	TGTGCCAGCAGCCAAAACAGAAACTATGGCTACACCTTC	CASSQNRNYGYTF
TRBV5-4	NA	TRBJ1-6	NA	TGTGCCAGCAGCTCGGACAATAATTCACCCCTCCACTTT	CASSSDNNSPLHF
TRBV12-3/TRBV12-4	NA	TRBJ2-7	NA	TGTGCCAGCAGTCAGGTACCCTACGAGCAGTACTTC	CASSQVPYEQYF
TRBV5-1	TRBD2	TRBJ2-7	few	TGCGCCAGCAGCTCCACACTAGCGGGGGGGCCTAGTGAGCAGTACTTC	CASSSTLAGGPSEQYF
TRBV7-8	NA	TRBJ1-6	NA	TGTGCCAGCAGCCCTCAGCGTCCCCCCTATAATTCACCCCTCCACTTT	CASSPQRPPYNSPLHF
TRBV27	NA	TRBJ1-5	NA	TGTGCCAGCAGTGCATCAGGTAGCAATCAGCCCCAGCATTTT	CASSASGSNQPQHF
TRBV7-2	NA	TRBJ1-2	NA	TGTGCTAGCGCCACTGACAGGCAGAACTATGGCTACACCTTC	CASATDRQNYGYTF
TRBV19	TRBD1	TRBJ2-1	NA	TGTGCCAGTAGTATATCCAGGGGGCGTAATGAGCAGTTCTTC	CASSISRGRNEQFF
TRBV11-2	NA	TRBJ2-2	NA	TGTGCCAGCAGCCTAAGTCCCGGGGAGCTGTTTTTT	CASSLSPGELFF
TRBV10-2	TRBD2	TRBJ2-3	NA	TGCGCCAGCAGTGATCTAGCGGGGGCCCGGACAGATACGCAGTATTTT	CASSDLAGARTDTQYF
TRBV10-3	TRBD2	TRBJ2-1	NA	TGTGCCATCAGCAGGACTAGCGATGAGCAGTTCTTC	CAISRTSDEQFF
TRBV7-9	TRBD1	TRBJ2-1	NA	TGTGCCAGCAGCTCCCCAGGGGGTCACAATCTGTTCTTC	CASSSPGGHNLFF
TRBV18	NA	TRBJ2-6	NA	TGTGCCAGCTCACCGACAGACCAACCCGCGGCCCTGACTTTC	CASSPTDQPAALTF
TRBV19	TRBD1	TRBJ2-1	NA	TGTGCCAGTAGTATAGGTGGACAGGAGCATGAGCAGTTCTTC	CASSIGGQEHEQFF
TRBV12-5	NA	TRBJ1-5	NA	TGTGCTAGTGGTTTGGTAACAGGGAAGTTCCTACAGCCCCAGCATTTT	CASGLVTGKFLQPQHF
TRBV7-2	TRBD2	TRBJ2-3	NA	TGTGCCAGCAGCAGACTAGCGGGGGCCTTCACAGATACGCAGTATTTT	CASSRLAGAFTDTQYF
TRBV10-3	TRBD1	TRBJ2-7	NA	TGTGCCATCTCAGGACAGGGGGCTGGAGAGCAGTACTTC	CAISGQGAGEQYF
TRBV4-1	TRBD2	TRBJ2-3	NA	TGCGCCAGCAGCCAAGACTGGGGGACTAGCGGTACAGATACGCAGTATTTT	CASSQDWGTSGTDTQYF
TRBV10-3	NA	TRBJ1-1	once	TGTGCCATCAGTGAGTCGGGGGGGCGGGCTTTCTTT	CAISESGGRAFF
TRBV7-2	TRBD1	TRBJ1-2	NA	TGTGCCAGCAGCCCAGAAGGACAGGGCCGTCGGGAGGACTTC	CASSPEGQGRREDF
TRBV9	TRBD2	TRBJ2-5	NA	TGTGCCAGCAGCGTAGGTCTAGCGGGGCGAGAGACCCAGTACTTC	CASSVGLAGRETQYF
TRBV6-5	TRBD2	TRBJ2-2	NA	TGTGCCGACCACCGGGGGAGGGGTGGACGCGGGGAGCTGTTTTTT	CADHRGRGGRGELFF
TRBV27	NA	TRBJ2-3	NA	TGTGCCAGCAGCCTGCGGCTTCAGGGTGCAGATACGCAGTATTTT	CASSLRLQGADTQYF
TRBV6-2/TRBV6-3	NA	TRBJ2-7	NA	TGTGCCAGCAGTTCCATGACTCAAGCCTACGAGCAGTACTTC	CASSSMTQAYEQYF
TRBV7-6	NA	TRBJ2-6	NA	TGTGCCAGCAGCTCAAGCCGGGACTCTGCTGGGGCCAACGTCCTGACTTTC	CASSSSRDSAGANVLTF
TRBV15	TRBD2	TRBJ2-1	once	TGTGCCACCACACTAGCGGGGGGGAATGAGCAGTTCTTC	CATTLAGGNEQFF
TRBV15	NA	TRBJ2-7	few	TGTGCCACCAGCGAAGCAGGGGCCTACGAGCAGTACTTC	CATSEAGAYEQYF
TRBV4-3	TRBD1	TRBJ1-2	NA	TGCGCCAGCAGCCTGCAATACCCACTCGACAGGGCTTATGGCTACACCTTC	CASSLQYPLDRAYGYTF
TRBV7-2	TRBD1	TRBJ2-6	NA	TGTGCCAGCAGCACGACAGGGGCCAGCTCTGGGGCCAACGTCCTGACTTTC	CASSTTGASSGANVLTF